The T cell receptor beta chain under discussion was sequenced for a study of shared clonotypes between healthy human individuals. About the research overall: The donor pool was made up of a couple of women and a few men aged 18 to 49.

The CDR3 runs to 11 residues. V lost 8 bases, J lost 11 bases, and 13 bases lay in between. Germline values: CDR1 LNHDA, CDR2 SQIVND (reference sequence). It was CD45RO-negative cells, positively selected for CCR7, that made up naive CD8 cells, with terminally differentiated effector memory CD45RA+ cells excluded. Libraries were prepared by immunoSEQ multiplex PCR; TCRdb keeps only in-frame clonotypes and omits some of them. This sample has about 2.2 million clones, with 80% to 95% found just once. The origin of this receptor is a young man in good health. Some clones in this sample may be carry-over from other donors' samples. Sequenced material: naive CD8+ T cells from PBMCs. The chain couples TRBV19 to TRBJ2-1; tentative D call: TRBD1 (5 bases). The CDR3 protein is CASAGIYKQFF. CDR3 bases: TGTGCCAGTGCAGGGATCTACAAGCAGTTCTTC. Looking up the rest from reference TRBV19 and TRBJ2-1 gives the full variable domain: DGGITQSPKYLFRKEGQNVTLSCEQNLNHDAMYWYRQDPGQGLRLIYYSQIVNDFQKGDIAEGYSVSREKKESFPLTVTSAQKNPTAFYLCASAGIYKQFFGPGTRLTVL.